This TCR beta chain was observed in a study of identical twins. Study-wide results and caveats: The analysis was cross-sectional rather than longitudinal within donors.

As to this clonotype: What it recognizes is unknown.

Germline V gives CDR1 LNHDA, CDR2 SQIVND (reference sequence). The CDR3 is 16 residues long. V gave up 3 bases and J gave up 5 bases; unmatched junction bases: 10. TCRdb independently ran MiXCR on the 5' RACE reads; one entry per CDR3 protein. The top ten hold roughly 1.6% of the sample, which has 550,000 to 800,000 distinct CDR3 sequences, 7% to 7.5% seen once. Separately, the same data were catalogued under a study of yellow fever vaccine responses in identical twins.

This TCR came from a woman aged 18-29 years in good health. The chain is built from TRBV19 and TRBJ2-3; 8 bases fit TRBD1. Sequenced: PBMCs. DNA of the CDR3: TGTGCCAGTAGTATCCGGTGGACAGGGATGCGAGATACGCAGTATTTT. Translated, it gives CASSIRWTGMRDTQYF.